This T cell receptor beta chain was recovered during a study of blood T cell repertoires in COVID-19. Study context: Spain, Italy and the United States supplied samples that represented acute and convalescent COVID-19. PBMCs, B-cell-depleted T cells, or T cells provided the cDNA or gDNA that made up the material.

In the authors' workflow: Amplification with reference gene primers provided the estimates of nucleated cell counts. TCRdb's table, derived via immunoSEQ multiplex PCR, lists solely in-frame clones and lacks some. V and J calls and clone size follow that table, whereas D and trimming were derived from the DNA. The sample contains about 140,000 clones, about 91% of which appear only once. The CDR3 length is 17 residues. Trimming removed 0 bases from V and 5 bases from J, with 20 bases in between. Per the germline V gene, CDR1 is SGHRS and CDR2 is YFSETQ. Sequencing was carried out using peripheral blood. This clonotype originated in a woman aged 55-70 years with acute or convalescent COVID-19. This chain links TRBV5-1 with TRBJ1-1; possible D gene TRBD1, 5 bases. CDR3 in amino acids: CASSLVGLDAGETEAFF. The DNA for the CDR3 is TGCGCCAGCAGCTTGGTAGGGTTGGACGCGGGGGAGACTGAAGCTTTCTTT.